Here is one TCR beta chain with its context. Its specificity is unknown. The data originate from a study of beta chain features in type 1 diabetes. Findings and caveats of the study: Shorter TCRB CDR3s, moderately but significantly so, were found in Type 1 diabetes patients in all four CD4+ subsets. cDNA-based reads could over-represent cells with high TCR expression. At VDJ recombination sites, type 1 diabetes patients had fewer insertions and more deleted nucleotides.

CDR3 length: 13 amino acids. Germline V gene lookup returns CDR1 MNHEY and CDR2 SVGAGI. V was shortened by 6 bases and J by 2 bases, with 10 bases between the two germline ends. Every isolated RNA sample was fully reverse transcribed, so sequencing captured expressed TCRB transcripts. Method: immunoSEQ multiplex PCR; TCRdb's copy keeps in-frame clones and lacks some. This sample has 970,000 or so clones, with roughly 16% found just once. The sample was naive CD4+ T cells from blood. The chain employs TRBV6-5 and TRBJ1-2; a possible D gene is TRBD1 (6 bases). This TCR was sampled from a woman aged 18-29 years in good health. CDR3 sequence reads: CASSSDRNYGYTF. The DNA of the CDR3 is TGTGCCAGCAGCAGCGACAGGAACTATGGCTACACCTTC.